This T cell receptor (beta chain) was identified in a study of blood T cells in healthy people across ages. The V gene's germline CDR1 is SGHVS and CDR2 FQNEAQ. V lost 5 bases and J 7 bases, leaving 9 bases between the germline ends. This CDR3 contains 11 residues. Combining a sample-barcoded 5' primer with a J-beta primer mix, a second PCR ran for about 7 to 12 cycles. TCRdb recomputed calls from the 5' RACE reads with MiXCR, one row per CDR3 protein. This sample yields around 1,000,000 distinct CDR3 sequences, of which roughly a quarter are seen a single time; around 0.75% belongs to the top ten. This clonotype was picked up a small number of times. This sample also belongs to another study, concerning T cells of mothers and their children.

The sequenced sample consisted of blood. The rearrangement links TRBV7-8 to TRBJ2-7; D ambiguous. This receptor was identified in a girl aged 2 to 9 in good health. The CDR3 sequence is CASSVMGEQYF. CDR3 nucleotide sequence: TGTGCCAGCAGCGTAATGGGGGAGCAGTACTTC.